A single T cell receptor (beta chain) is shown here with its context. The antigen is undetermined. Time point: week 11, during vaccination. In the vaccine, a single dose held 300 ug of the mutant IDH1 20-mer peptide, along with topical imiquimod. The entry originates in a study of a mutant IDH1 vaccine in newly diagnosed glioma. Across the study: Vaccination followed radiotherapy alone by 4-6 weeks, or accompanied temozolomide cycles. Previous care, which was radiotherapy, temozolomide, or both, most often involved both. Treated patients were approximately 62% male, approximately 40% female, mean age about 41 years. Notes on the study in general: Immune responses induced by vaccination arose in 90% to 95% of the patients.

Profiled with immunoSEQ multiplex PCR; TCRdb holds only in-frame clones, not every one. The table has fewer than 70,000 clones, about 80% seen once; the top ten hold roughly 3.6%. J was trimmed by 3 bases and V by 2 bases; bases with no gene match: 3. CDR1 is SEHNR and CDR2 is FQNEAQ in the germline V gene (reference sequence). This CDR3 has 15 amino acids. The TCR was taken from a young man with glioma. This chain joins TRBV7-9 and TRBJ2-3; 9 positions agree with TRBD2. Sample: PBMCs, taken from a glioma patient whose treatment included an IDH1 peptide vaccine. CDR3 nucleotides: TGTGCCAGCAGCTTAAGTACTAGCGGGACAGATACGCAGTATTTT. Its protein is CASSLSTSGTDTQYF.